The 30 T cell receptor beta chains presented below share a single source sample, sequenced in a study of beta chain features in type 1 diabetes. General observations from the study: For Type 1 diabetes patients, all four CD4+ subsets carried TCRB CDR3s that were moderately but significantly shorter.

Every bit of the isolated RNA underwent reverse transcription, so sequencing read expressed TCRB transcripts. This table comes from immunoSEQ multiplex PCR, and its TCRdb copy is limited to in-frame clones, with some not included. The data contain 600,000 or so clones, more than 12% of them singletons. No cognate antigen is known for these TCRs. The sample taken for sequencing was naive CD4+ T cells from blood. These receptors all stem from a man aged 18 to 29 with type 1 diabetes.

The chain joins TRBV30 to TRBJ2-1, with 10 bases lining up with TRBD2. Germline CDR1 reads GTSNPN; CDR2 reads SVGIG (reference sequence). CDR3 size: 16 residues. With V trimmed by 4 bases and J by 2 bases, 8 bases remained unmatched. CDR3 DNA: TGTGCCTGGACTCCTCTAGCGGGAGTCACCTACAATGAGCAGTTCTTC. Its protein product is CAWTPLAGVTYNEQFF.

The chain has TRBV29-1 and TRBJ1-2, with D hard to call. The CDR3 extends over 13 amino acids. The V end was cut by 4 bases, the J end by 8 bases, with 17 bases between. Germline CDR1 SQVTM, CDR2 ANQGSEA. CDR3 DNA sequence: TGCAGCGTTGTCCCTTCACCCTTTGGGGGCTACACCTTC. Translation gives CSVVPSPFGGYTF.

This chain links TRBV19 with TRBJ1-4; tentatively, D is TRBD1 (5 bases). The V end lost 3 bases, the J end lost 4 bases, and 9 bases lay between the germline ends. CDR3 size: 14 residues. CDR1 LNHDA and CDR2 SQIVND come from the germline V gene (reference sequence). The CDR3 region is CASSMAGNNEKLFF. As DNA, the CDR3 is TGTGCCAGTAGTATGGCAGGGAATAATGAAAAACTGTTTTTT. Based on the CDR3 plus reference TRBV19 and TRBJ1-4, the full variable domain is DGGITQSPKYLFRKEGQNVTLSCEQNLNHDAMYWYRQDPGQGLRLIYYSQIVNDFQKGDIAEGYSVSREKKESFPLTVTSAQKNPTAFYLCASSMAGNNEKLFFGSGTQLSVL.

This chain uses TRBV30 with TRBJ2-1; 9 bases align to TRBD1. The CDR3 runs 14 residues. CDR1 and CDR2 (germline): GTSNPN, SVGIG (reference sequence). V gave up 7 bases and J gave up 3 bases; unmatched junction bases: 7. In nucleotides, the CDR3 is TGTGCCTTGATGGGACAGGGAAACTACAATGAGCAGTTCTTC. This sequence encodes CALMGQGNYNEQFF.

This clone has only a few counts. The same CDR3 is also encoded by other DNA sequences in this sample. This chain uses TRBV6-5 with TRBJ1-2; D perhaps matches TRBD1 (5 bases). The CDR3 runs 11 residues. With 2 bases removed from V and 8 bases from J, the gap between germline ends came to 6 bases. From germline, CDR1 is MNHEY and CDR2 SVGAGI. CDR3 sequence reads: CASSYRGGYTF. The CDR3 DNA follows: TGTGCCAGCAGTTACAGGGGCGGCTACACCTTC.

This chain uses TRBV11-2 with TRBJ2-4; 9 nucleotides align to TRBD2. The length of the CDR3 is 17 residues. V lost 5 bases to trimming and J lost 1 base; unmatched junction nucleotides: 9. Per germline, CDR1 SGHAT and CDR2 FQNNGV. The CDR3 loop is CASSPRGAGGAKNIQYF. The DNA for the CDR3 is TGTGCCAGCAGCCCTAGGGGAGCGGGGGGCGCCAAAAACATTCAGTACTTC.

The table lists this clone with a few counts. The chain carries TRBV7-2 and TRBJ2-1; weak D call: TRBD2 (5 bases). Germline V gene lookup returns CDR1 SGHTA and CDR2 FQGNSA. This CDR3 region has 13 residues. V lost 2 bases to trimming and J lost 4 bases, with 6 bases between them. The DNA for the CDR3 is TGTGCCAGCAGCTTACGAGGGTACAATGAGCAGTTCTTC. Translated, it gives CASSLRGYNEQFF.

This clone came up a few times. The rearrangement uses TRBV5-1 and TRBJ1-2, with TRBD1 matching over 8 bases. CDR3 length: 18 residues. Germline V CDR1 and CDR2: SGHRS, YFSETQ. The V gene end was trimmed by 3 bases and the J gene end by 6 bases; junction bases not matched to a gene: 19. The CDR3 spells CASSSSSSGTGFRNGYTF. In DNA, the CDR3 is TGCGCCAGCAGCTCCTCTTCCTCCGGGACAGGCTTCCGTAATGGCTACACCTTC.

A few counts support this clone. The chain joins TRBV6-1 to TRBJ2-1, with unresolved D. The CDR3 spans 14 residues. Germline values: CDR1 MNHNS, CDR2 SASEGT. V was trimmed by 2 bases and J by 3 bases, leaving 8 bases between them. CDR3 loop: CASSERLGYNEQFF. CDR3 DNA sequence: TGTGCCAGCAGTGAACGACTCGGCTACAATGAGCAGTTCTTC.

This clone appeared a few times. The chain recombines TRBV19 with TRBJ1-5; no firm D call. CDR3 length equals 15 residues. Germline assignment: CDR1 LNHDA and CDR2 SQIVND (reference sequence). Between the trimmed V and J ends, which lost 7 bases and 0 bases, there was a span of 13 bases. CDR3 in amino acids: CASKEWMSSNQPQHF. The CDR3, as DNA: TGTGCCAGTAAGGAGTGGATGTCTAGCAATCAGCCCCAGCATTTT.

The chain carries TRBV20-1 and TRBJ2-3; unclear D gene. Looked up from germline, CDR1 is DFQATT and CDR2 is SNEGSKA (reference sequence). CDR3 length equals 11 residues. Trimming left V 5 bases short and J 3 bases short, with 6 bases between. The CDR3 DNA reads TGCAGTGCTCTCACAACAGATACGCAGTATTTT. It encodes CSALTTDTQYF.

V and J are TRBV14 and TRBJ1-2; D unresolved. This CDR3 spans 15 amino acids. Germline CDR1 SGHDN, CDR2 FVKESK. V lost 2 bases, J lost 4 bases, and 14 bases lay in between. CDR3 sequence reads: CASSQPGSVSYGYTF. The CDR3 region has the DNA TGTGCCAGCAGCCAACCCGGGAGTGTTAGCTATGGCTACACCTTC.

V and J are TRBV28 and TRBJ1-2; D uncertain. Trimming stripped 5 bases from V and 2 bases from J, with 3 bases between. Germline-derived CDR1 and CDR2 are MDHEN and SYDVKM. This CDR3 has 11 amino acids. CDR3 residues: CASSVNYGYTF. CDR3 nucleotides: TGTGCCAGCAGTGTAAACTATGGCTACACCTTC.

This clone was seen many times. The J gene is TRBJ2-1, the V gene TRBV7-9; D is ambiguous. This CDR3 has 8 amino acids. V was trimmed by 5 bases and J by 15 bases, leaving 5 bases between them. Per germline, CDR1 SEHNR and CDR2 FQNEAQ (reference sequence). The chain's CDR3 is CASSAVFF. The CDR3 DNA follows: TGTGCCAGCAGCGCCGTGTTCTTC. Full variable domain (outside the CDR3, taken from reference TRBV7-9 and TRBJ2-1): DTGVSQNPRHKITKRGQNVTFRCDPISEHNRLYWYRQTLGQGPEFLTYFQNEAQLEKSRLLSDRFSAERPKGSFSTLEIQRTEQGDSAMYLCASSAVFFGPGTRLTVL.

V is TRBV7-2 and J is TRBJ1-1, with TRBD1 matching 11 bases. CDR1 SGHTA and CDR2 FQGNSA come from the germline V gene. The length of the CDR3 is 13 residues. The V segment lost 8 bases and the J segment 5 bases; nucleotides outside the gene matches: 4. This chain's CDR3 is CASSGTGGTEAFF. The CDR3 DNA is TGTGCCAGCTCCGGGACAGGGGGTACTGAAGCTTTCTTT. Filled out from reference TRBV7-2 and TRBJ1-1, the complete variable domain reads GAGVSQSPSNKVTEKGKDVELRCDPISGHTALYWYRQSLGQGLEFLIYFQGNSAPDKSGLPSDRFSAERTGGSVSTLTIQRTQQEDSAVYLCASSGTGGTEAFFGQGTRLTVV.

This chain joins TRBV7-2 and TRBJ1-6; D gene uncertain. This CDR3 is 17 amino acids long. Trimming cost V 1 base and J 0 bases, with 10 bases left between them. Germline V gene data show CDR1 as SGHTA and CDR2 as FQGNSA. The CDR3 protein is CASSLDRPFSYNSPLHF. The CDR3 DNA reads as TGTGCCAGCAGCTTAGACCGGCCGTTCTCCTATAATTCACCCCTCCACTTT.

This chain connects TRBV6-1 to TRBJ1-4, with D uncertain. Trimming cost V 7 bases and J 13 bases, with 13 bases left between them. CDR3 length: 11 residues. Germline assignment: CDR1 MNHNS and CDR2 SASEGT. In DNA, the CDR3 is TGTGCCAGCAAAACCCTCGAACGACTGTTTTTT. This translates into CASKTLERLFF.

This clone was seen more than once but under ten times. The chain joins TRBV5-6 to TRBJ2-7; D unclear. CDR3 length: 11 amino acids. The germline V gene encodes CDR1 SGHDT and CDR2 YYEEEE. V was cut by 4 bases and J by 5 bases, with 7 bases left in between. The CDR3 bases are TGTGCCAGCAGCCTTCTGAACGAGCAGTACTTC. It codes for CASSLLNEQYF.

This clone was counted between two and nine times. This rearrangement joins TRBV28 to TRBJ2-7, with D unresolved. Trimming left V 3 bases short and J 0 bases short, with 12 bases between. The germline V gene encodes CDR1 MDHEN and CDR2 SYDVKM. This CDR3 contains 15 residues. This CDR3 reads CASSLDLPLSYEQYF. The DNA for the CDR3 is TGTGCCAGCAGTTTGGACCTTCCCCTCTCCTACGAGCAGTACTTC.

This clone came up a few times. The same CDR3 can be traced to other DNA sequences in this sample. The genes are TRBV5-1 and TRBJ1-1; possible D gene TRBD1, 6 bases. The V gene lost 0 bases and the J gene lost 1 base, with 7 bases spanning the gap. The CDR3 is 14 residues long. Germline CDR1 and CDR2: SGHRS and YFSETQ. This chain's CDR3 is CASSLGTANTEAFF. In DNA form, the CDR3 reads TGCGCCAGCAGCTTGGGGACAGCGAACACTGAAGCTTTCTTT.

This clone was observed a few times. The V and J genes are TRBV7-9 and TRBJ2-3; D is possibly TRBD1 (5 bases). CDR3 length equals 15 residues. Per germline, CDR1 SEHNR and CDR2 FQNEAQ (reference sequence). Trimming removed 2 bases from V and 0 bases from J, with 9 bases in between. The CDR3 is CASSLNRWSTDTQYF. The CDR3, as DNA: TGTGCCAGCAGCTTAAACAGGTGGAGCACAGATACGCAGTATTTT.

This chain connects TRBV10-3 to TRBJ2-1; no clear D gene. V was clipped by 6 bases and J by 4 bases, with 16 bases between them. The germline gives CDR1 ENHRY, CDR2 SYGVKD. The CDR3 length is 15 residues. Written as DNA, the CDR3 is TGTGCCATCAGGGATGGGGAAAAAACTTACAATGAGCAGTTCTTC. It encodes CAIRDGEKTYNEQFF.

The chain uses TRBV6-5 and TRBJ1-1; TRBD1 is a possible D gene (5 bases). The germline CDR1 and CDR2 sequences are MNHEY and SVGAGI. The CDR3 is 14 amino acids. Trimming stripped 6 bases from V and 4 bases from J, with 15 bases between. Here the CDR3 reads CASSRAGDFTEAFF. The CDR3 nucleotides read TGTGCCAGCAGCCGCGCGGGGGATTTCACTGAAGCTTTCTTT.

This clone was seen a few times. The chain joins TRBV6-8 to TRBJ2-6, with D possibly TRBD2 on 6 matching bases. V was shortened by 0 bases and J by 4 bases, with 13 bases between the two germline ends. Germline values: CDR1 MNHGY, CDR2 SAAAGT. The CDR3 loop spans 17 amino acids. The CDR3 protein is CASSYSTAGSGANVLTF. In DNA, the CDR3 is TGTGCCAGCAGTTACTCTACAGCGGGTTCAGGGGCCAACGTCCTGACTTTC.

A few counts support this clone. V usage is TRBV5-1 and J usage is TRBJ1-2; D ambiguous. The CDR3 contains 12 residues. Trimming removed 4 bases at V and 8 bases at J, with 12 bases between. CDR1 and CDR2 from the germline V gene are SGHRS and YFSETQ. In DNA form, the CDR3 reads TGCGCCAGCAGCCCTGACATGGTGGGCTACACCTTC. Amino acids: CASSPDMVGYTF.

The chain employs TRBV30 and TRBJ1-1; D gene uncertain. There are 12 residues in the CDR3. V was shortened by 7 bases and J by 7 bases, with 16 bases between the two germline ends. Per the germline V gene, CDR1 is GTSNPN and CDR2 is SVGIG (reference sequence). CDR3 residues: CASSFLRGEAFF. The DNA of the CDR3 is TGTGCCTCCTCGTTTCTCCGGGGTGAAGCTTTCTTT.

V is TRBV30 and J is TRBJ1-2; D is unresolved. CDR1 GTSNPN and CDR2 SVGIG come from the germline V gene (reference sequence). The CDR3 has 12 amino acids. Trimming left V 4 bases short and J 4 bases short, with 10 bases between. CDR3 nucleotides: TGTGCCTGGAACGGGGTCGGCTATGGCTACACCTTC. Translated, it gives CAWNGVGYGYTF.

This clone was observed a few times. This chain joins TRBV25-1 and TRBJ2-5; D possibly corresponds to TRBD2 (6 bases). CDR3 length: 14 residues. Deletions cut 7 bases from V and 5 bases from J, with 17 bases between. Germline V lookup: CDR1 MGHDK, CDR2 SYGVNS. CDR3 protein: CASKSGSGGETQYF. The CDR3 coding sequence is TGTGCCAGCAAATCGGGTAGCGGAGGGGAGACCCAGTACTTC. Variable domain in full (rest from reference TRBV25-1 and TRBJ2-5): EADIYQTPRYLVIGTGKKITLECSQTMGHDKMYWYQQDPGMELHLIHYSYGVNSTEKGDLSSESTVSRIRTEHFPLTLESARPSHTSQYLCASKSGSGGETQYFGPGTRLLVL.

The chain links TRBV2 to TRBJ2-7; D may be TRBD1 (6 bases). The CDR3 is 15 amino acids. Germline CDR1 reads SNHLY; CDR2 reads FYNNEI. V lost 1 base and J 4 bases, leaving 14 bases between the germline ends. The CDR3 region is CASSEEGESSYEQYF. CDR3 coding DNA: TGTGCCAGCAGTGAAGAGGGGGAAAGCTCGTACGAGCAGTACTTC.

V gene TRBV7-9 combines with J gene TRBJ2-6; D is uncertain. The germline V gene encodes CDR1 SEHNR and CDR2 FQNEAQ (reference sequence). This CDR3 has 15 amino acids. Trimming removed 2 bases at V and 0 bases at J, with 5 bases between. The CDR3 here is CASSLKNSGANVLTF. The DNA for the CDR3 is TGTGCCAGCAGCTTAAAGAACTCTGGGGCCAACGTCCTGACTTTC.